These 2 T cell receptor beta chains came from one sample sequenced in a study of blood T cell repertoires in COVID-19. TCRdb's table, derived via immunoSEQ multiplex PCR, lists solely in-frame clones and lacks some. The table records roughly 150,000 clones, over 80% of them present only once. Sample: peripheral blood. The source of these receptors is a man aged 80 or over with acute or convalescent COVID-19.

This clone was seen only a few times. The chain combines TRBV6-5 with TRBJ1-3; maybe TRBD1 (5 bases). V lost 10 bases and J lost 2, with 12 bases in between. The CDR3 runs 13 residues. Germline V CDR1 and CDR2: MNHEY, SVGAGI. This CDR3 reads CATGGIAGNTIYF. The DNA for the CDR3 is TGTGCCACCGGGGGAATAGCTGGAAACACCATATATTTT.

V gene TRBV2 combines with J gene TRBJ1-4, with a tentative D call TRBD1 (5 bases). Trimming shortened V by 7 bases and J by 5 bases, and 14 bases separated the two germline ends. CDR1 is SNHLY, CDR2 FYNNEI, per germline. CDR3 size: 14 residues. CDR3 sequence: CASTSGTGNEKLFF. The CDR3 DNA is TGTGCCAGCACCTCCGGGACTGGGAATGAAAAACTGTTTTTT. The entire variable domain, with the rest obtained from reference TRBV2 and TRBJ1-4, is as follows: EPEVTQTPSHQVTQMGQEVILRCVPISNHLYFYWYRQILGQKVEFLVSFYNNEISEKSEIFDDQFSVERPDGSNFTLKIRSTKLEDSAMYFCASTSGTGNEKLFFGSGTQLSVL.